Sequencing of this TCR beta chain was carried out in a study of shared clonotypes between healthy human individuals. As for the study in general: The people who gave samples were two women and a few men aged 18 to 49. Researchers assigned three CD4 naive, three CD4 memory, two CD8 naive and one CD8 memory plate to each donor.

The deep-level immunoSEQ assay was used. Each cell subset's genomic DNA was divided evenly among several immunoSEQ plates. Libraries were prepared by immunoSEQ multiplex PCR; TCRdb keeps only in-frame clonotypes and omits some of them. The data contain a few million clones, around 90% of them singletons. Germline loops: CDR1 MRHNA, CDR2 SNTAGT. V lost 6 bases and J 3 bases, leaving 11 bases between the germline ends. The CDR3 loop spans 13 amino acids. This clonotype originated in a man between 18 and 29 years old in good health. Sequencing was done on a sample of naive CD4+ T cells sorted from blood. Stated subset: CD45RA+ positively selected. The chain recombines TRBV6-4 with TRBJ1-1, with D perhaps TRBD1 (5 bases). The CDR3 nucleotides read TGTGCCAGCAGGGCAGAGGGGTACACTGAAGCTTTCTTT. It is translated as CASRAEGYTEAFF.